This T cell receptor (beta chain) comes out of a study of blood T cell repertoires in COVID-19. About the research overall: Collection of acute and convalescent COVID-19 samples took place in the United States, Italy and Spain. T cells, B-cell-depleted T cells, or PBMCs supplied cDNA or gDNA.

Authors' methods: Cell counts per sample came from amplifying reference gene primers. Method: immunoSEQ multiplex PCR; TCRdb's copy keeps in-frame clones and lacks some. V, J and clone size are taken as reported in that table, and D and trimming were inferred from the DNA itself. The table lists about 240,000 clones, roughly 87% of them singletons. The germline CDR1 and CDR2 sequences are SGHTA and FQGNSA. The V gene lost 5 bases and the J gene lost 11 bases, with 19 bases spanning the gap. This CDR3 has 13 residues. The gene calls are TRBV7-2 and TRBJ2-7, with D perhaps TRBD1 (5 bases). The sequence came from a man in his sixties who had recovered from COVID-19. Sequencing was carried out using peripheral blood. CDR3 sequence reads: CASSPAPGFREYV. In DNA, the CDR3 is TGTGCCAGCAGCCCCGCCCCCGGGTTCAGGGAGTACGTC.